This TCR beta chain was recovered during a study of OX40 agonist ivuxolimab in advanced cancers. Germline values: CDR1 SGHTA, CDR2 FQGNSA. Trimming cost V 4 bases and J 7 bases; bases outside gene matches: 14. CDR3 size: 17 residues. With respect to this clone: No antigen is known for it.

Overall study results and limits: In a subset of nonresponders, normalized T-cell clonal expansion was also low. Determination of antigen specificity was not performed for the expanded peripheral T cells.

Method: immunoSEQ multiplex PCR; TCRdb's copy keeps in-frame clones and lacks some. The sample lists about 100,000 clones; approximately 90% were seen once. The rearrangement links TRBV7-2 to TRBJ2-2, with 8 bases that match TRBD2. The material was CD4+ or CD8+ T cells sorted from blood, obtained in a trial of the OX40 agonist ivuxolimab. This clonotype originated in an adult with an advanced solid tumor such as melanoma, head and neck, liver or kidney cancer. CDR3 protein: CASSSYYSPGGVGELFF. The CDR3 DNA is TGTGCCAGCAGCTCCTACTATTCCCCGGGGGGGGTCGGGGAGCTGTTTTTT.